The rows below give T cell receptor beta chains drawn from one sample of a study of blood T cell repertoires in COVID-19. TCRdb's table, derived via immunoSEQ multiplex PCR, lists solely in-frame clones and lacks some. The sample yields around 30,000 clones, around 75% seen once. The sample consisted of peripheral blood. Receptors originate from an elderly man with active or convalescent COVID-19. CDR3s include the opening cysteine and the closing phenylalanine or tryptophan. The D gene is left open where the match is weak. Only part of the rows carry a size: once, few, many, or a class if the clone is expanded.

CDR3 length: 13; V gene: TRBV5-4; clone size: NA; D gene: TRBD2; J gene: TRBJ2-7; CDR3 DNA: TGTGCCAGCAGCTTGGTTACTAGCGGCGAGCAGTACTTC; CDR3 protein: CASSLVTSGEQYF
CDR3 length: 15; V gene: TRBV11-2; clone size: NA; D gene: NA; J gene: TRBJ2-3; CDR3 DNA: TGTGCCAGCAGCCCCCATAGCGGAAGCACAGATACGCAGTATTTT; CDR3 protein: CASSPHSGSTDTQYF
CDR3 length: 14; V gene: TRBV5-1; clone size: NA; D gene: TRBD1; J gene: TRBJ1-2; CDR3 DNA: TGCGCCAGCAGCTTGGATGGGACAGGGCAGTTCGAGACCTTC; CDR3 protein: CASSLDGTGQFETF
CDR3 length: 15; V gene: TRBV5-1; clone size: NA; D gene: TRBD2; J gene: TRBJ2-1; CDR3 DNA: TGCGCCAGCAGCTGGAAAGTAGCGGGGGACAATGAGCAGTTCTTC; CDR3 protein: CASSWKVAGDNEQFF
CDR3 length: 12; V gene: TRBV5-6; clone size: NA; D gene: NA; J gene: TRBJ2-7; CDR3 DNA: TGTGCCAGCAGCTTGGTCAGGGACGAGCAGTACTTC; CDR3 protein: CASSLVRDEQYF
CDR3 length: 16; V gene: TRBV5-6; clone size: few; D gene: NA; J gene: TRBJ2-7; CDR3 DNA: TGTGCCAGCAGCTCCACCATAGCGGTAGCCCCTTACGAGCAGTACTTC; CDR3 protein: CASSSTIAVAPYEQYF
CDR3 length: 15; V gene: TRBV6-5; clone size: NA; D gene: NA; J gene: TRBJ2-3; CDR3 DNA: TGTGCCAGCAGGATAGCAGGGGCGGGCACAGATACGCAGTATTTT; CDR3 protein: CASRIAGAGTDTQYF
CDR3 length: 18; V gene: TRBV11-3; clone size: NA; D gene: TRBD2; J gene: TRBJ2-5; CDR3 DNA: TGTGCCAGCAGCCCCCCGCCAGGACTAGCGGGGGGGTGGGAGACCCAGTACTTC; CDR3 protein: CASSPPPGLAGGWETQYF
CDR3 length: 12; V gene: TRBV28; clone size: NA; D gene: NA; J gene: TRBJ2-2; CDR3 DNA: TGTGCCAGCAGGACAGACACCGGGGAGCTGTTTTTT; CDR3 protein: CASRTDTGELFF
CDR3 length: 14; V gene: TRBV2; clone size: NA; D gene: TRBD1; J gene: TRBJ1-2; CDR3 DNA: TGTGCCAGCAGTGAAGGGACAGGGTACTATGGCTACACCTTC; CDR3 protein: CASSEGTGYYGYTF